The next 28 T cell receptor beta chains were all read from a single sample in a study of radiation and T cells in renal cell carcinoma. As for time point: baseline pretreatment blood. Stated treatment: 15 Gy SBRT to primary tumor, nephrectomy 4 weeks later. TCRdb's copy holds only in-frame clones and misses some; the assay was immunoSEQ multiplex PCR. Of about 140,000 clones listed, around 78% were seen once; the top ten hold roughly 23%. The sample here was blood, taken from a patient whose treatment included radiotherapy and nephrectomy. The receptors were gathered from a woman in her fifties or sixties with renal cell carcinoma.

This clone was detected only once. V and J are TRBV5-1 and TRBJ1-4; 8 positions agree with TRBD1. CDR3 length: 17 residues. Germline lookup yields CDR1 SGHRS and CDR2 YFSETQ. The ends lost 1 base at V and 5 bases at J; junction bases unmatched: 10. The CDR3 DNA sequence: TGCGCCAGCAGCTTGTCTAGTTTGGGGACAGGAAATGAAAAACTGTTTTTT. Translated, it gives CASSLSSLGTGNEKLFF.

CDR3 DNA sequence: TGTGCCATCAGTGACCTACTAGCGGGGGTGTCCGGGGAGCTGTTTTTT. Its translation: CAISDLLAGVSGELFF. The chain carries TRBV10-3 and TRBJ2-2; 11 bases match TRBD2. CDR1 and CDR2 (germline): ENHRY, SYGVKD. J gave up 6 bases and V 3 bases, and 6 bases lay outside the gene matches. This CDR3 contains 16 residues.

The CDR3 nucleotides read TGTGCCAGCAGCTTAAGTGCAACCAGTTGGTTACTAGCGATTGAAGCTTTCTTT. It codes for CASSLSATSWLLAIEAFF. The chain uses TRBV5-6 and TRBJ1-1; D not resolved. The CDR3 is 18 amino acids. The ends were cut back, 2 bases at V and 7 bases at J, with 27 bases in the middle. Germline values: CDR1 SGHDT, CDR2 YYEEEE. Variable domain in full (rest from reference TRBV5-6 and TRBJ1-1): DAGVTQSPTHLIKTRGQQVTLRCSPKSGHDTVSWYQQALGQGPQFIFQYYEEEERQRGNFPDRFSGHQFPNYSSELNVNALLLGDSALYLCASSLSATSWLLAIEAFFGQGTRLTVV.

This rearrangement joins TRBV30 to TRBJ2-2, with 10 bases fitting TRBD1. CDR3 size: 12 residues. The germline gives CDR1 GTSNPN, CDR2 SVGIG (reference sequence). The CDR3 nucleotides are TGTGCTTCTGGGACAGGGGCCGGGGAGCTGTTTTTT. It specifies CASGTGAGELFF.

This chain connects TRBV6-5 to TRBJ1-5, with D possibly matching TRBD1 (5 bases). CDR1 is MNHEY and CDR2 is SVGAGI in the germline V gene. This CDR3 has 14 residues. V dropped 7 bases and J dropped 4 bases, with 14 bases sitting between them. The CDR3 spells CASNGAGENQPQHF. The CDR3 region has the DNA TGTGCCAGCAATGGGGCCGGGGAAAATCAGCCCCAGCATTTT.

CDR3 nucleotide sequence: TGTGCCAGCAGCGTATTGTCTGCGAACACCGGGGAGCTGTTTTTT. It yields the protein CASSVLSANTGELFF. V usage is TRBV9 and J usage is TRBJ2-2, with D uncertain. The CDR3 loop spans 15 amino acids. Germline values: CDR1 SGDLS, CDR2 YYNGEE. V lost 1 base, J lost 0 bases, and 7 bases lay in between.

The chain has TRBV7-9 and TRBJ2-7; a weak D match, TRBD2 (6 bases). Germline CDR1 SEHNR, CDR2 FQNEAQ (reference sequence). The CDR3 loop spans 16 amino acids. V gave up 5 bases and J gave up 2 bases, with 19 bases separating them. CDR3 residues: CASSPGGRATAYEQYF. DNA of the CDR3: TGTGCCAGCAGCCCCGGGGGAAGGGCGACCGCCTACGAGCAGTACTTC.

The chain couples TRBV5-1 to TRBJ2-1, with 8 bases identical to TRBD2. Germline loops: CDR1 SGHRS, CDR2 YFSETQ. The CDR3 sequence is 15 residues long. Trimming took 1 base from V and 3 from J; bases not matched to a gene: 3. CDR3 bases: TGCGCCAGCAGCTTGTCCGCGGGAGGCTACAATGAGCAGTTCTTC. Protein product: CASSLSAGGYNEQFF.

There are a few counts of this clone. The rearrangement uses TRBV5-1 and TRBJ2-7; 7 positions agree with TRBD1. V shed 0 bases and J 0 bases; nucleotides not matched to a gene: 3. Per germline, CDR1 SGHRS and CDR2 YFSETQ. The CDR3 is 15 amino acids. CDR3 residues: CASSLGAGGSYEQYF. DNA of the CDR3: TGCGCCAGCAGCTTGGGTGCAGGGGGCTCCTACGAGCAGTACTTC.

The chain has TRBV5-1 and TRBJ2-5; D gene ambiguous. The CDR3 covers 13 residues. From germline, CDR1 is SGHRS and CDR2 YFSETQ. Trimming shortened V by 0 bases and J by 4 bases, and 7 bases separated the two germline ends. Here the CDR3 DNA reads TGCGCCAGCAGCTTGGTGGGTGGAGAGACCCAGTACTTC. Translation: CASSLVGGETQYF.

The chain employs TRBV5-1 and TRBJ2-6, with TRBD2 as a possible D gene (5 bases). CDR3 size: 17 residues. V lost 1 base and J 0 bases, leaving 11 bases between the germline ends. CDR1 is SGHRS and CDR2 is YFSETQ in the germline V gene. CDR3 region: CASSLRESGSGANVLTF. The CDR3 coding sequence is TGCGCCAGCAGCTTGAGGGAAAGCGGCTCTGGGGCCAACGTCCTGACTTTC.

This sequence joins TRBV4-3 and TRBJ1-2; unclear D gene. Germline-derived CDR1 and CDR2 are LGHNA and YSLEER. Trimming pared 1 base from V and 0 bases from J, leaving 0 bases between. This CDR3 region has 12 residues. As DNA, the CDR3 is TGCGCCAGCAGCCAAGCTAACTATGGCTACACCTTC. It yields the protein CASSQANYGYTF.

This clone was observed a handful of times. The genes are TRBV9 and TRBJ1-4; 7 nucleotides agree with TRBD1. V dropped 3 bases and J dropped 8; count of bases not matched to a gene: 4. There are 13 residues in the CDR3. Germline assignment: CDR1 SGDLS and CDR2 YYNGEE. In nucleotides, the CDR3 is TGTGCCAGCAGCGGAGGGGGCAGCGAAAAACTGTTTTTT. Protein sequence: CASSGGGSEKLFF.

This chain uses TRBV5-1 with TRBJ1-5; maybe TRBD1 (5 bases). Germline V gene data show CDR1 as SGHRS and CDR2 as YFSETQ. Trimming pared 0 bases from V and 3 bases from J, leaving 10 bases between. The CDR3 spans 15 residues. Here the CDR3 DNA reads TGCGCCAGCAGCTTGGATTGGGGGTACAATCAGCCCCAGCATTTT. Translation gives CASSLDWGYNQPQHF.

The rearrangement links TRBV30 to TRBJ2-3, with D possibly being TRBD2 (7 bases). The V gene's germline CDR1 is GTSNPN and CDR2 SVGIG (reference sequence). There are 15 residues in the CDR3. Trimming cost V 1 base and J 1 base, with 12 bases left between them. The CDR3 nucleotides read TGTGCCTGGAGTGAGGTAGGGGGGGGCACAGATACGCAGTATTTT. This encodes CAWSEVGGGTDTQYF.

The table lists this clone with a count of one. The chain links TRBV9 to TRBJ2-2; D possibly corresponds to TRBD1 (6 bases). The CDR3 covers 14 residues. Trimming removed 3 bases from V and 0 bases from J, with 6 bases in between. Germline V gene sequence: CDR1 SGDLS, CDR2 YYNGEE. The CDR3 protein is CASSGQANTGELFF. The CDR3 DNA is TGTGCCAGCAGCGGACAGGCGAACACCGGGGAGCTGTTTTTT.

This clone was detected a few times. The chain links TRBV30 to TRBJ1-2; perhaps TRBD1 as D (5 bases). This CDR3 is 12 amino acids long. Trimming removed 2 bases from V and 5 bases from J, with 9 bases in between. Germline CDR1 and CDR2: GTSNPN and SVGIG (reference sequence). For the CDR3, the DNA is TGTGCCTGGAGTTCAACAGGATATGGCTACACCTTC. It yields the protein CAWSSTGYGYTF.

The V and J genes are TRBV5-1 and TRBJ2-7; 8 bases match TRBD2. The CDR3 extends over 14 amino acids. Trimming removed 1 base from V and 2 bases from J; junction bases left unmatched: 2. Per germline, CDR1 SGHRS and CDR2 YFSETQ. The CDR3 spells CASSLKRETYEQYF. For the CDR3, the DNA is TGCGCCAGCAGCTTGAAGCGGGAGACCTACGAGCAGTACTTC.

The chain links TRBV4-3 to TRBJ2-3, with D perhaps TRBD1 or TRBD2 (5 bases each). Deletions cut 0 bases from V and 6 bases from J, with 13 bases between. Per germline, CDR1 LGHNA and CDR2 YSLEER. The CDR3 spans 15 residues. The CDR3 sequence is CASSQEYGARDTQYF. The CDR3 region has the DNA TGCGCCAGCAGCCAAGAGTACGGGGCCCGGGATACGCAGTATTTT.

CDR3 nucleotide sequence: TGTGCCAGCAGCGTAGTAGGCGGACTCGGGGGAGAGACCCAGTACTTC. Protein: CASSVVGGLGGETQYF. The rearrangement links TRBV9 to TRBJ2-5; possible D gene TRBD2, 6 bases. Germline V gives CDR1 SGDLS, CDR2 YYNGEE. This CDR3 contains 16 residues. Trimming removed 0 bases at V and 4 bases at J, with 16 bases between.

This clone is a singleton in its sample. The V and J genes are TRBV9 and TRBJ2-3; TRBD2 agrees at 9 bases. The CDR3 contains 16 residues. Trimming removed 3 bases from V and 0 bases from J; junction bases left unmatched: 5. Germline V gene lookup returns CDR1 SGDLS and CDR2 YYNGEE. The CDR3 DNA is TGTGCCAGCAGCGCCCTAGCGGGGTTGAGCACAGATACGCAGTATTTT. It yields the protein CASSALAGLSTDTQYF.

This chain joins TRBV4-2 and TRBJ1-2; D gene unclear. In germline, CDR1 is LGHNA, CDR2 YNFKEQ. Trimming cost V 6 bases and J 8 bases, with 10 bases left between them. This CDR3 is 11 amino acids long. The chain's CDR3 is CASRDGDGYTF. The CDR3 nucleotides read TGTGCCAGCAGAGACGGTGACGGCTACACCTTC.

V and J are TRBV6-5 and TRBJ2-7; a possible D gene is TRBD1 (5 bases). V lost 5 bases and J 2 bases, leaving 13 bases between the germline ends. The CDR3 contains 14 residues. Germline V gene sequence: CDR1 MNHEY, CDR2 SVGAGI. The CDR3 nucleotides are TGTGCCAGCAGTAAGGGGCAACCACCCTACGAGCAGTACTTC. Protein product: CASSKGQPPYEQYF.

This clone was recorded a few times. The chain links TRBV2 to TRBJ2-3; a weak D match, TRBD1 (6 bases). V lost 11 bases and J 1 base, leaving 16 bases between the germline ends. From germline, CDR1 is SNHLY and CDR2 FYNNEI. This CDR3 has 14 residues. The CDR3 sequence is CAGRGGLGTDTQYF. DNA of the CDR3: TGTGCCGGGCGAGGGGGATTAGGCACAGATACGCAGTATTTT.

The chain links TRBV6-1 to TRBJ2-2; D uncertain. This CDR3 spans 13 amino acids. Germline lookup yields CDR1 MNHNS and CDR2 SASEGT. Trimming took off 8 bases at V and 6 bases at J, with 13 bases between the two ends. The CDR3 loop is CASLNFEPGELFF. CDR3 sequence (DNA): TGTGCCAGCCTAAATTTCGAACCCGGGGAGCTGTTTTTT.

The chain is built from TRBV7-2 and TRBJ2-5; perhaps TRBD1 as D (6 bases). Germline lookup yields CDR1 SGHTA and CDR2 FQGNSA. The V gene lost 2 bases and the J gene lost 3 bases, with 10 bases spanning the gap. CDR3 size: 14 residues. The CDR3 spells CASSLLTGKETQYF. The CDR3 coding sequence is TGTGCCAGCAGCTTACTTACAGGGAAAGAGACCCAGTACTTC.

This rearrangement joins TRBV9 to TRBJ2-2, with 14 bases aligning to TRBD2. The V and J ends lost 0 bases and 6 bases, in that order; junction bases with no gene match: 10. Germline V gene sequence: CDR1 SGDLS, CDR2 YYNGEE. The CDR3 contains 19 residues. The CDR3 reads CASSVEVGGLAGVSGELFF. The DNA for the CDR3 is TGTGCCAGCAGCGTAGAAGTGGGGGGACTAGCGGGAGTGTCCGGGGAGCTGTTTTTT.

The chain links TRBV4-3 to TRBJ1-5; D possibly corresponds to TRBD1 (5 bases). V lost 4 bases and J lost 4, with 11 bases in between. This CDR3 is 14 amino acids long. CDR1 and CDR2 from the germline V gene are LGHNA and YSLEER. CDR3 bases: TGCGCCAGCAGCCTGGGGCGGGGAAATCAGCCCCAGCATTTT. As protein: CASSLGRGNQPQHF.